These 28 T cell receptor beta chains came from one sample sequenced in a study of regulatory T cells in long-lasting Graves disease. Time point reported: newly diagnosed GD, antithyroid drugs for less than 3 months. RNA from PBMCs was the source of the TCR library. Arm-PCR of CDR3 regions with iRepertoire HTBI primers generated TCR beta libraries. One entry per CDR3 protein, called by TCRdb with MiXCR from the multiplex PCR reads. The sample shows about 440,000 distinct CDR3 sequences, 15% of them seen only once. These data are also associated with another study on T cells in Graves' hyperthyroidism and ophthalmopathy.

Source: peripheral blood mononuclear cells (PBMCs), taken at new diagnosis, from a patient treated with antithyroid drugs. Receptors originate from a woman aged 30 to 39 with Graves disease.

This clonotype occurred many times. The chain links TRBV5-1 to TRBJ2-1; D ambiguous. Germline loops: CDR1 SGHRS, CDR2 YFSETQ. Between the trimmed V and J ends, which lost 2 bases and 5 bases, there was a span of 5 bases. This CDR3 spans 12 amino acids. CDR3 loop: CASSFAHNEQFF. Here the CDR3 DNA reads TGCGCCAGCAGCTTCGCCCACAATGAGCAGTTCTTC.

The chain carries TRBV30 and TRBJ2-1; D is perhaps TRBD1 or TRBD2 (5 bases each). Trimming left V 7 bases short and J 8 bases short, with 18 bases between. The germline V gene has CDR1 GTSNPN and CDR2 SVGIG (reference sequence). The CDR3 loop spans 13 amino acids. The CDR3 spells CALEVYRGHEQFF. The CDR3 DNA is TGTGCCTTAGAAGTTTATCGGGGACATGAGCAGTTCTTC.

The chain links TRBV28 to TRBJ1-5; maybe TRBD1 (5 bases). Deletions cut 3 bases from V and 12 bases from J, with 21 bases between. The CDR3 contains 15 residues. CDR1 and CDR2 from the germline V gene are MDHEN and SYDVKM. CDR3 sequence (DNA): TGTGCCAGCAGTTTTGTATTGATGGGGGAGGGGAGCCAGCATTTT. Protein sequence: CASSFVLMGEGSQHF. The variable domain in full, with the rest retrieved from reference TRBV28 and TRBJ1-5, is DVKVTQSSRYLVKRTGEKVFLECVQDMDHENMFWYRQDPGLGLRLIYFSYDVKMKEKGDIPEGYSVSREKKERFSLILESASTNQTSMYLCASSFVLMGEGSQHFGDGTRLSIL.

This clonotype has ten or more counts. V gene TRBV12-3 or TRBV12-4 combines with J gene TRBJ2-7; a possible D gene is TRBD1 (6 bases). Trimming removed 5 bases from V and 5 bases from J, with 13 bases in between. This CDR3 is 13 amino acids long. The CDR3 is CASSKDSLNEQYF. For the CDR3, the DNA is TGTGCCAGCAGTAAGGACAGTCTCAACGAGCAGTACTTC.

CDR3 amino acids: CASSSTSGRAVNTQYF. The CDR3 bases are TGTGCCAGCAGTTCGACTAGCGGGAGGGCCGTGAATACGCAGTATTTT. The chain recombines TRBV2 with TRBJ2-3; 14 bases map to TRBD2. Germline-derived CDR1 and CDR2 are SNHLY and FYNNEI. There are 16 residues in the CDR3. Trimming removed 5 bases from V and 7 bases from J; junction bases left unmatched: 8. The full variable domain, its missing parts supplied by reference TRBV2 and TRBJ2-3, is EPEVTQTPSHQVTQMGQEVILRCVPISNHLYFYWYRQILGQKVEFLVSFYNNEISEKSEIFDDQFSVERPDGSNFTLKIRSTKLEDSAMYFCASSSTSGRAVNTQYFGPGTRLTVL.

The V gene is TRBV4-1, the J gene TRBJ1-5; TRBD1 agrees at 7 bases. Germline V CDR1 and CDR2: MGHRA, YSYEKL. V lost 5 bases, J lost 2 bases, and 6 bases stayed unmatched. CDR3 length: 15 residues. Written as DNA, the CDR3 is TGCGCCAGCAGCTACGGGACAGTTGGCAATCAGCCCCAGCATTTT. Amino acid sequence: CASSYGTVGNQPQHF.

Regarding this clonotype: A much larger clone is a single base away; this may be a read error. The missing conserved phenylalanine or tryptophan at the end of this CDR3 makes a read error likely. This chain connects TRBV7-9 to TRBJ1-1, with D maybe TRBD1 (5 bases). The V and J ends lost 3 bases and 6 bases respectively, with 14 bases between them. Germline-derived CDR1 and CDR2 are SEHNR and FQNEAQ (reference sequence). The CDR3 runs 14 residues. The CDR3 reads CASSLVGGGSEAFL. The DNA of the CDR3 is TGTGCCAGCAGCTTGGTGGGGGGAGGATCTGAAGCTTTCCTT.

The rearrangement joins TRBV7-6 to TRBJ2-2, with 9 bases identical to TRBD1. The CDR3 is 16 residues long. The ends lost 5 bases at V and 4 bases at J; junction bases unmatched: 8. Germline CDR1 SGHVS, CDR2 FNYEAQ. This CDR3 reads CASSLGTGWSTGELFF. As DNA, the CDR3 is TGTGCCAGCAGCCTGGGGACAGGGTGGAGCACCGGGGAGCTGTTTTTT.

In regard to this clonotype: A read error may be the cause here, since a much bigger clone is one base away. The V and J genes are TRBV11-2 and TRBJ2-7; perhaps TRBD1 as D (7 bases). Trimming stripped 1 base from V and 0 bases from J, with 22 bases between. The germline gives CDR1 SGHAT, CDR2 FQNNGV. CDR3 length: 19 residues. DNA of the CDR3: TGTGCCAGCAGCTTAGGTCAGGGGGGCAGCCCATATTACTCCTACGAGCAGTACTTC. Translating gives CASSLGQGGSPYYSYEQYF.

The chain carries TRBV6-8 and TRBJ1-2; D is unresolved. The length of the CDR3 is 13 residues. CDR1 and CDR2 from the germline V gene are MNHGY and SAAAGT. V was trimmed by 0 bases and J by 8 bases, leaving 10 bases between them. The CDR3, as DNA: TGTGCCAGCAGTTACTCTCGCAGTTCGGGCTACACCTTC. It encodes CASSYSRSSGYTF.

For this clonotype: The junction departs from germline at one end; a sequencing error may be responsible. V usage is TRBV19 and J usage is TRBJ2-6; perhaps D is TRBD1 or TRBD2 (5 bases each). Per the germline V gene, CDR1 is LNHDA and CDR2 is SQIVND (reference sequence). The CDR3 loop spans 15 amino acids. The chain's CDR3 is CASSVEGRGANVLTF. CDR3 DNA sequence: TGTGCCAGTAGTGTAGAGGGACGAGGGGCCAACGTCCTGACTTTC.

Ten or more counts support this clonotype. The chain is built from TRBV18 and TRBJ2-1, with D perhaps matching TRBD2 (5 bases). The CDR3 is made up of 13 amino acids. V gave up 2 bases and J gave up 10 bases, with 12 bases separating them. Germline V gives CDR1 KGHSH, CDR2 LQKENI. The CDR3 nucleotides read TGTGCCAGCTCACCAAAAGAGTCGGGAGAGCAGTTCTTC. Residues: CASSPKESGEQFF.

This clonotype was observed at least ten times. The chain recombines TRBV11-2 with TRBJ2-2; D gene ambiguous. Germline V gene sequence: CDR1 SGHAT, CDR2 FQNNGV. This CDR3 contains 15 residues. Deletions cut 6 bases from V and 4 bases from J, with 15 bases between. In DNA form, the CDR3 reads TGTGCCAGCAGGATGGTCTGGGGTTCCACCGGGGAGCTGTTTTTT. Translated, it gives CASRMVWGSTGELFF.

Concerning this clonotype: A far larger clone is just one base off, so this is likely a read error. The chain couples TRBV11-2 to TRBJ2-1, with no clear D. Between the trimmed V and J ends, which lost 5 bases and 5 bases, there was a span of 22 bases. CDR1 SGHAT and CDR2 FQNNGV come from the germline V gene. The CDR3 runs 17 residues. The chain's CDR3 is CASSPDLPRSLDNEQFF. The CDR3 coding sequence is TGTGCCAGCAGCCCAGACCTCCCGAGAAGCCTCGACAATGAGCAGTTCTTC.

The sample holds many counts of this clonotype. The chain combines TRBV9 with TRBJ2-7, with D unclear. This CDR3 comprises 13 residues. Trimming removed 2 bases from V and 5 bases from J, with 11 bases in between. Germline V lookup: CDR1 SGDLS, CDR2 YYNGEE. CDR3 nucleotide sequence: TGTGCCAGCAGCGTCGGTGTCGGCCACGAGCAGTACTTC. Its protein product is CASSVGVGHEQYF.

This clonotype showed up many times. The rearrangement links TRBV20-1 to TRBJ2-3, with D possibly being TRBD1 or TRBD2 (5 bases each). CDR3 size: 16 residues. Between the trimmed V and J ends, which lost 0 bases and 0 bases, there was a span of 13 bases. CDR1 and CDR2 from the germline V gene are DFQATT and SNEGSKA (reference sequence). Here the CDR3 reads CSARDPGTSSTDTQYF. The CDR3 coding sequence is TGCAGTGCTAGAGATCCGGGGACCTCTAGCACAGATACGCAGTATTTT.

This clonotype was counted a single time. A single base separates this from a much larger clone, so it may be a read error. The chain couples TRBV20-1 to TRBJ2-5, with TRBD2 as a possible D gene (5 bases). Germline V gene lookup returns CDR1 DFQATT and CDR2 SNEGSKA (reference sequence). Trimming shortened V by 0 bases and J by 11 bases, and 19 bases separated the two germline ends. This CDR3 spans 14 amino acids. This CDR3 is CSARDPGSGGEQYF. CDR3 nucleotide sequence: TGCAGTGCTAGAGATCCGGGGAGCGGCGGTGAGCAGTACTTC.

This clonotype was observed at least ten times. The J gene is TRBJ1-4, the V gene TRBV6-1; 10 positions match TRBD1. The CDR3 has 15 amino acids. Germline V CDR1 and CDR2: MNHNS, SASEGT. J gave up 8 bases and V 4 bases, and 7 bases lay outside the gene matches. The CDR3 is CASSGSRDRGEKLFF. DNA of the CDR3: TGTGCCAGCAGTGGATCTAGGGACAGGGGAGAAAAACTGTTTTTT.

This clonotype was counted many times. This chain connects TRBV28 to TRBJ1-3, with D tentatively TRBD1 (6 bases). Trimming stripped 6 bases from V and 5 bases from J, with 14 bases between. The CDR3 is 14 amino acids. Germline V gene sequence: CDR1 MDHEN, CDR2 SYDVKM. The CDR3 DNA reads TGTGCCAGCAGCCCACAGGGTGATAGAAACACCATATATTTT. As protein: CASSPQGDRNTIYF.

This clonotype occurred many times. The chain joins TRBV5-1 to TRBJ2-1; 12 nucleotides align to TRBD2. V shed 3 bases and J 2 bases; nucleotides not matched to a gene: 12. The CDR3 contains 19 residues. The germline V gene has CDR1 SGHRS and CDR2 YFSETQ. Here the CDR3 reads CASSSPGLAGLATYNEQFF. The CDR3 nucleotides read TGCGCCAGCAGCTCGCCCGGACTAGCGGGGCTTGCGACCTACAATGAGCAGTTCTTC.

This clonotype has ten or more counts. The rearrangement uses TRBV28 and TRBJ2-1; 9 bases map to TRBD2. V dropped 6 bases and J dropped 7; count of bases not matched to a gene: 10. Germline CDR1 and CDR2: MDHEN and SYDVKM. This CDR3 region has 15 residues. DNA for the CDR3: TGTGCCAGCAGCCCCAGTGGCGGGAGGGGGAATGAGCAGTTCTTC. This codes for CASSPSGGRGNEQFF.

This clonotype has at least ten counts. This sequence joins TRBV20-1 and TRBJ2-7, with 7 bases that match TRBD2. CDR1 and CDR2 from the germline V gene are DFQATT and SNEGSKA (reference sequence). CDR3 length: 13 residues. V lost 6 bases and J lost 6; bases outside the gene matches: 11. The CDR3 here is CSAQDRDYPEQYF. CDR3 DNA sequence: TGCAGTGCCCAAGACCGGGACTATCCCGAGCAGTACTTC.

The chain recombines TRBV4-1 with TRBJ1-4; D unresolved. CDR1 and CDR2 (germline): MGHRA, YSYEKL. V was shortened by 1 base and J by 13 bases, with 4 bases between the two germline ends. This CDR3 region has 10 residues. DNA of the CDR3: TGCGCCAGCAGCCAAGGAAGACTGTTTTTT. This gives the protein CASSQGRLFF.

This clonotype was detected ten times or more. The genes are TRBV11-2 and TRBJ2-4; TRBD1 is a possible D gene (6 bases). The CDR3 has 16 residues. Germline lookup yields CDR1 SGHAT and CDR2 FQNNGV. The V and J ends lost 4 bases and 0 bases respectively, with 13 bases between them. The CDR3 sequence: CASSSPDRLAKNIQYF. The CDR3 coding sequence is TGTGCCAGCAGCTCCCCGGACAGATTAGCCAAAAACATTCAGTACTTC.

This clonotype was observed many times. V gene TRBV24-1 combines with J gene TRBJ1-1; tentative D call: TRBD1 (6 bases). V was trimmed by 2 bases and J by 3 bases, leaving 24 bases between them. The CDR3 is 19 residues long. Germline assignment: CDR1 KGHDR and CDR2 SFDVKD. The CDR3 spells CATSDSRGSDNPRYTEAFF. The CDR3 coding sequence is TGTGCCACCAGTGATTCTAGGGGGTCGGACAATCCAAGGTACACTGAAGCTTTCTTT.

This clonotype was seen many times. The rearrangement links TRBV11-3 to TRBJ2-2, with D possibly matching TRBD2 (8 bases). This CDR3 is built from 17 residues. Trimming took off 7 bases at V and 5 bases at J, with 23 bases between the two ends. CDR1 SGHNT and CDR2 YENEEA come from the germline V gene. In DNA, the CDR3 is TGTGCCAGCAAACGGGGGGGAATGGGACAGAGGACCGGGGAGCTGTTTTTT. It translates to CASKRGGMGQRTGELFF.

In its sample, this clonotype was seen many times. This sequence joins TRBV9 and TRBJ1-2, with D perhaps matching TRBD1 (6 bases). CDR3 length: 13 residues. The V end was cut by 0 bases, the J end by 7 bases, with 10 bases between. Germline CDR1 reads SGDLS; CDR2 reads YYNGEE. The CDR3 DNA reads TGTGCCAGCAGCGTAGCTACAGGGCTTGGCTACACCTTC. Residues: CASSVATGLGYTF.

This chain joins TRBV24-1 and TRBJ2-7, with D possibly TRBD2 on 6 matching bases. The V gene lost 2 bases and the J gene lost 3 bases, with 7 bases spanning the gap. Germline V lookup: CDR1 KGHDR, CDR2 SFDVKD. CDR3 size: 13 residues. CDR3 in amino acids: CATSDSGGYEQYF. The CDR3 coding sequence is TGTGCCACCAGTGATTCCGGGGGCTACGAGCAGTACTTC.